The 6 T cell receptor beta chains below were found in one sample sequenced in a study of blood T cell repertoires in COVID-19. Clones were sequenced by immunoSEQ multiplex PCR, and TCRdb holds only the in-frame ones, with some missing. The sample lists 450,000 to 500,000 clones; approximately 91% were seen once. Material: PBMCs or T cells enriched from blood (not recorded which). These TCRs come from a woman in her sixties or seventies who had recovered from COVID-19.

V and J are TRBV28 and TRBJ2-7; 9 bases agree with TRBD1. Germline CDR1 is MDHEN and CDR2 is SYDVKM. Trimming removed 6 bases from V and 5 bases from J; junction bases left unmatched: 5. The CDR3 spans 13 residues. The CDR3 nucleotides read TGTGCCAGCAGGGGGGACAGGGCACACGAGCAGTACTTC. Translating it yields CASRGDRAHEQYF.

V gene TRBV6-1 combines with J gene TRBJ2-7, with TRBD1 as a possible D gene (5 bases). CDR3 length: 14 amino acids. The V gene's germline CDR1 is MNHNS and CDR2 SASEGT. V was clipped by 2 bases and J by 3 bases, with 11 bases between them. DNA of the CDR3: TGTGCCAGCAGTGAATTTCCAGGGATCTACGAGCAGTACTTC. Protein product: CASSEFPGIYEQYF.

Points on this clone: At the DNA level, this CDR3 is encoded by other sequences in the same sample as well. The chain recombines TRBV5-6 with TRBJ2-7; a weak D match, TRBD2 (5 bases). The CDR3 loop spans 12 amino acids. Germline V lookup: CDR1 SGHDT, CDR2 YYEEEE. V dropped 4 bases and J dropped 1 base, with 6 bases sitting between them. CDR3 residues: CASSPGSYEQYF. The DNA for the CDR3 is TGTGCCAGCAGCCCGGGATCCTACGAGCAGTACTTC.

The chain combines TRBV9 with TRBJ1-2; D may be TRBD1 (5 bases). With 4 bases removed from V and 0 bases from J, the gap between germline ends came to 19 bases. This CDR3 comprises 17 residues. CDR1 is SGDLS, CDR2 YYNGEE, per germline. CDR3 sequence reads: CASSLRGSPLANYGYTF. CDR3 bases: TGTGCCAGCAGCCTTAGGGGATCTCCGTTAGCTAACTATGGCTACACCTTC.

The chain joins TRBV11-2 to TRBJ2-7; 12 bases fit TRBD1. The J segment lost 7 bases and the V segment lost 7 bases, leaving 14 bases of the junction unmatched. This CDR3 is 16 amino acids long. Germline CDR1 is SGHAT and CDR2 is FQNNGV. CDR3 sequence (DNA): TGTGCCAGCACCAACCTCCCGGGACAGGGGGCGCGGGAGCAGTACTTC. Translated: CASTNLPGQGAREQYF.

The rearrangement joins TRBV10-3 to TRBJ1-3, with 8 bases identical to TRBD1. The CDR3 sequence is 16 residues long. V lost 7 bases, J lost 0 bases, and 8 bases stayed unmatched. Per the germline V gene, CDR1 is ENHRY and CDR2 is SYGVKD. The CDR3 spells CAITTGTGYSGNTIYF. The DNA for the CDR3 is TGTGCCATCACGACCGGGACAGGATACTCTGGAAACACCATATATTTT.